These 17 T cell receptor beta chains came from one sample sequenced in a study of cytomegalovirus exposure and HLA in healthy donors. The primer mix had 60 Vbeta and 13 Jbeta primers. The assay was immunoSEQ multiplex PCR, and TCRdb's table has in-frame clones only and misses some. The sample records just under 95,000 clones, roughly 80% being singletons. The sequencing input was PBMCs. The source is a girl between 2 and 10 years old in good health and CMV-seropositive.

The CDR3 spells CASSASGTTQPQHF. In nucleotides, the CDR3 is TGTGCCAGCAGCGCGTCCGGGACAACTCAGCCCCAGCATTTT. The V call is TRBV9, the J call TRBJ1-5; a weak D match, TRBD1 (6 bases). CDR1 is SGDLS and CDR2 is YYNGEE in the germline V gene. V lost 3 bases and J 6 bases, leaving 13 bases between the germline ends. The CDR3 contains 14 residues.

This rearrangement joins TRBV7-3 to TRBJ2-3; 9 bases are shared with TRBD2. Germline loops: CDR1 SGHTA, CDR2 FQGTGA. V was pared by 4 bases and J by 0 bases, with 14 bases of the junction left unmatched. This CDR3 has 19 amino acids. CDR3: CASSSFPGLAETSTDTQYF. The DNA of the CDR3 is TGTGCCAGCAGCTCCTTTCCGGGACTAGCAGAAACAAGCACAGATACGCAGTATTTT.

This clone came up once. The chain combines TRBV27 with TRBJ2-1, with D perhaps matching TRBD2 (6 bases). The germline V and J ends were trimmed by 2 bases and 12 bases, with 20 bases remaining between them. Germline V gene data show CDR1 as MNHEY and CDR2 as SMNVEV (reference sequence). The CDR3 spans 15 residues. CDR3 in DNA: TGTGCCAGCAGTTTAAGGGACTCTCCTCTCTCGTGGCAGTTCTTC. Protein sequence: CASSLRDSPLSWQFF.

This clone was counted between two and nine times. The chain carries TRBV25-1 and TRBJ2-6; TRBD1 is a possible D gene (6 bases). Trimming left V 2 bases short and J 1 base short, with 15 bases between. Germline V gene sequence: CDR1 MGHDK, CDR2 SYGVNS. CDR3 size: 18 residues. For the CDR3, the DNA is TGTGCCAGCAGTGAAGTGGGACAAACACAATCTGGGGCCAACGTCCTGACTTTC. It yields the protein CASSEVGQTQSGANVLTF. The full variable domain, completed using reference TRBV25-1 and TRBJ2-6, is EADIYQTPRYLVIGTGKKITLECSQTMGHDKMYWYQQDPGMELHLIHYSYGVNSTEKGDLSSESTVSRIRTEHFPLTLESARPSHTSQYLCASSEVGQTQSGANVLTFGAGSRLTVL.

The rearrangement joins TRBV7-2 to TRBJ2-2, with 8 bases fitting TRBD2. V lost 5 bases to trimming and J lost 0 bases; unmatched junction nucleotides: 2. Germline V gives CDR1 SGHTA, CDR2 FQGNSA. This CDR3 spans 15 amino acids. The CDR3 loop is CASSHSGANTGELFF. CDR3 bases: TGTGCCAGCAGCCATAGCGGGGCGAACACCGGGGAGCTGTTTTTT.

This sequence joins TRBV5-1 and TRBJ1-1, with TRBD1 matching over 8 bases. Germline-derived CDR1 and CDR2 are SGHRS and YFSETQ. With 4 bases clipped from V and 11 bases from J, the junction kept 10 bases outside the gene matches. CDR3 size: 13 residues. The CDR3 reads CASSLGQGGSAFF. The DNA for the CDR3 is TGCGCCAGCAGCCTAGGACAGGGAGGGTCGGCTTTCTTT.

V is TRBV19 and J is TRBJ1-5; D remains unclear. Germline-derived CDR1 and CDR2 are LNHDA and SQIVND (reference sequence). V was shortened by 7 bases and J by 4 bases, with 14 bases between the two germline ends. The CDR3 extends over 14 amino acids. In DNA, the CDR3 is TGTGCCAGTATTGGGGAGGGATGGAATCAGCCCCAGCATTTT. Encoded protein: CASIGEGWNQPQHF.

The genes are TRBV6-4 and TRBJ2-5; tentative D call: TRBD1 (5 bases). Germline CDR1 and CDR2: MRHNA and SNTAGT. Trimming pared 3 bases from V and 9 bases from J, leaving 14 bases between. The length of the CDR3 is 13 residues. The CDR3 spells CASSEGPGMAQYF. The CDR3 DNA reads TGTGCCAGCAGTGAAGGCCCAGGGATGGCCCAGTACTTC.

The chain's CDR3 is CAIRPTGTGGDEQYF. CDR3 nucleotides: TGTGCCATCAGACCTACCGGGACAGGAGGGGACGAGCAGTACTTC. This chain links TRBV10-3 with TRBJ2-7; 8 bases fit TRBD1. The V and J ends lost 6 bases and 5 bases, in that order; junction bases with no gene match: 12. The CDR3 extends over 15 amino acids. CDR1 is ENHRY, CDR2 SYGVKD, per germline.

This clone was found once. The gene calls are TRBV6-5 and TRBJ2-7, with 7 bases identical to TRBD2. Germline CDR1 and CDR2: MNHEY and SVGAGI. This CDR3 has 14 residues. V gave up 4 bases and J gave up 5 bases; unmatched junction bases: 8. CDR3 nucleotides: TGTGCCAGCAGTTCTGCGAGACTAGCTGACGAGCAGTACTTC. Protein product: CASSSARLADEQYF.

J is TRBJ2-2 and V is TRBV7-2; the D is unclear. V lost 5 bases, J lost 0 bases, and 13 bases lay in between. CDR1 and CDR2 (germline): SGHTA, FQGNSA. The CDR3 spans 16 residues. This CDR3 reads CASSPEPSANTGELFF. The CDR3 DNA sequence: TGTGCCAGCAGCCCCGAACCTAGTGCGAACACCGGGGAGCTGTTTTTT. Based on the CDR3 plus reference TRBV7-2 and TRBJ2-2, the full variable domain is GAGVSQSPSNKVTEKGKDVELRCDPISGHTALYWYRQSLGQGLEFLIYFQGNSAPDKSGLPSDRFSAERTGGSVSTLTIQRTQQEDSAVYLCASSPEPSANTGELFFGEGSRLTVL.

The gene calls are TRBV4-3 and TRBJ1-4; TRBD1 matches 7 bases. V lost 0 bases and J lost 5; bases outside the gene matches: 3. Germline V CDR1 and CDR2: LGHNA, YSLEER. CDR3 length: 15 residues. CDR3 nucleotides: TGCGCCAGCAGCCAAGAAGGGGGCAGAAATGAAAAACTGTTTTTT. This sequence encodes CASSQEGGRNEKLFF.

The table lists this clone with a few counts. The genes are TRBV6-5 and TRBJ2-6; D perhaps matches TRBD1 (6 bases). Germline-derived CDR1 and CDR2 are MNHEY and SVGAGI. The CDR3 contains 15 residues. The CDR3 DNA reads as TGTGCGTCACAGGGTCAATACTCTGGGGCCAACGTCCTGACTTTC. Protein: CASQGQYSGANVLTF.

This chain connects TRBV30 to TRBJ1-1; maybe TRBD1 (6 bases). The V end lost 5 bases, the J end lost 1 base, and 11 bases lay between the germline ends. The CDR3 runs 13 residues. Germline V gives CDR1 GTSNPN, CDR2 SVGIG (reference sequence). The CDR3 DNA sequence: TGTGCCTGGGCCAGGACAGCGAACACTGAAGCTTTCTTT. This gives the protein CAWARTANTEAFF.

The chain couples TRBV1 to TRBJ2-2; TRBD2, the table's D call, lacks a check against the DNA. TRBV1 is reported as a pseudogene. The CDR3 has 14 residues. The CDR3 DNA is TGCACAAAACCCGGGACTAGATCCACCGGGGAGCTGTTTTTT. It specifies CTKPGTRSTGELFF.

This sequence joins TRBV5-4 and TRBJ1-1; D is undetermined. V was clipped by 4 bases and J by 4 bases, with 14 bases between them. This CDR3 is 14 amino acids long. Per germline, CDR1 SGHNT and CDR2 YYREEE (reference sequence). CDR3 in DNA: TGTGCCAGCAGCCCTGGAGGCGGAATCACTGAAGCTTTCTTT. Its translation: CASSPGGGITEAFF.

The CDR3 coding sequence is TGCAGCGTTGAGCAGGCCAACTATGGCTACACCTTC. Translated: CSVEQANYGYTF. The chain joins TRBV29-1 to TRBJ1-2; D is unclear. This CDR3 comprises 12 residues. The V gene's germline CDR1 is SQVTM and CDR2 ANQGSEA. The V gene lost 3 bases and the J gene lost 2 bases, with 7 bases spanning the gap.